This passage covers 9 T cell receptor delta chains from one sample sequenced in a study of gamma-delta chains in newborns, infants, children. TCRdb reprocessed the reads using CATT. Here the sample spans 1,500 to 2,000 delta-chain clones, 1% to 1.3% being singletons. Input material: blood. These TCRs come from a child who was a newborn, infant or young child, either healthy, febrile or measles-vaccinated (not recorded which).

This clone was counted a few times. A far larger clone is one nucleotide away, so this likely arose from a read error. Other DNA sequences in the sample encode the same CDR3. The chain carries TRDV2 and TRDJ1; 8 bases are shared with TRDD3. CDR3 length: 16 residues. Germline CDR1 GEAIGNYY, CDR2 EKD. CDR3 loop: CACDTVGGSDTDKLIF. CDR3 in DNA: TGTGCCTGTGACACCGTTGGGGGATCGGACACCGATAAACTCATCTTC.

Of note for this clone: One end of the junction does not line up with germline, which may come from a read error. The sample has other DNA sequences that encode this CDR3 too. The DNA for the CDR3 is TGTGCCTGTGACCAAGTTAGCCGGACAGACACCGATAAACTCATCTTC. Translated: CACDQVSRTDTDKLIF. The chain is built from TRDV2 and TRDJ1; D is ambiguous. The length of the CDR3 is 16 residues. Germline V CDR1 and CDR2: GEAIGNYY, EKD.

This clone qualifies as medium-sized (0.01 to 0.1%). Since a far larger clone is one base different, this is likely a read error. The same CDR3 can be traced to other DNA sequences in this sample. CDR3 in DNA: TGTGCCTGTGACCAAGTTAGCCGGACGGACACTGATAAACTCATCTTT. Translation gives CACDQVSRTDTDKLIF. This sequence joins TRDV2 and TRDJ1; no reliable D call. Germline assignment: CDR1 GEAIGNYY and CDR2 EKD. The CDR3 is made up of 16 amino acids.

There are a few counts of this clone. The protein TCRdb lists belongs to a much larger clone and differs from this DNA's translation at residue 7, which points to a read error; the protein shown is made from the DNA. This sequence joins TRDV2 and TRDJ1; TRDD1 might be the D (5 bases). Between the trimmed V and J ends, which lost 6 bases and 4 bases, there was a span of 17 bases. In germline, CDR1 is GEAIGNYY, CDR2 EKD. The CDR3 has 14 residues. The CDR3 DNA follows: TGTGCCTGTTTCTTGGTGTGGGAAATCGATAAACTCATCTTT. Amino acids: CACFLVWEIDKLIF.

In its sample, this clone ranks as medium-sized (0.01 to 0.1%). The CDR3 coding sequence is TGTGCCTGTGACACCGTGGGGGCCTCGGTAGAACACCTCTTCTTT. Protein sequence: CACDTVGASVEHLFF. The chain uses TRDV2 and TRDJ2, with a possible D match to TRDD3 (6 bases). In germline, CDR1 is GEAIGNYY, CDR2 EKD. CDR3 length: 15 residues. V shed 0 bases and J shed 14 bases, with 21 bases lying between them.

Only a few counts were recorded for this clone. TCRdb assigns this DNA the protein of a much larger clone, which departs from its translation at residue 6; this likely reflects a read error, and the protein shown comes from translating the DNA. The chain is built from TRDV2 and TRDJ1; 12 positions match TRDD3. CDR1 GEAIGNYY and CDR2 EKD come from the germline V gene. The CDR3 totals 19 residues. Trimming cost V 1 base and J 3 bases; bases outside gene matches: 14. DNA for the CDR3: TGTGCCTGTGACACTCCGCTGGGGGATACGAGGGGCAACGCCGATAAACTCATCTTT. Encoded protein: CACDTPLGDTRGNADKLIF.

This clone came up many times. This DNA's translation and the protein TCRdb lists, from a much larger clone, do not match at residue 14, likely due to a read error; the protein shown is translated from the DNA. V usage is TRDV2 and J usage is TRDJ3, with a weak D call TRDD3 (6 bases). This CDR3 is 20 amino acids long. The germline V gene encodes CDR1 GEAIGNYY and CDR2 EKD. CDR3: CACDTIASGISSWGTRQMFF. CDR3 nucleotides: TGTGCCTGTGACACCATAGCCTCGGGGATCAGCTCCTGGGGCACCCGACAGATGTTTTTC.

Details on this clone: The protein recorded in TCRdb matches a much larger clone and deviates from this DNA's translation at residue 11, suggesting a read error; the protein here is obtained by translating the DNA. The chain recombines TRDV2 with TRDJ2; possibly TRDD3 for D (6 bases). CDR1 GEAIGNYY and CDR2 EKD come from the germline V gene. Trimming took 0 bases from V and 10 from J, leaving 17 bases between them. The CDR3 runs to 15 residues. This CDR3 is CACDTVGASGGQLFF. CDR3 bases: TGTGCCTGTGACACCGTGGGGGCCTCGGGAGGACAACTCTTCTTT.

By share, this clone counts as medium-sized (0.01 to 0.1%). A far bigger clonotype differs at one base, so this is likely a read error. Within the sample, other DNA sequences also encode this same CDR3. The chain joins TRDV2 to TRDJ3, with 9 bases fitting TRDD3. The length of the CDR3 is 18 residues. Germline V gives CDR1 GEAIGNYY, CDR2 EKD. The CDR3: CACDTYWGSSWDTRQMFF. The CDR3 DNA is TGTGCCTGCGACACGTACTGGGGGAGCTCCTGGGACACCCGACAGATGTTTTTC.